This T cell receptor beta chain comes out of a study of beta chain features in type 1 diabetes. The CDR3 extends over 18 amino acids. The ends lost 3 bases at V and 6 bases at J; junction bases unmatched: 12. Per germline, CDR1 MNHNS and CDR2 SASEGT. As concerns this clone: The antigen remains undetermined.

TCRB transcripts that were expressed got sequenced, as all of the isolated RNA had been reverse transcribed. There were around 3.5 million reads on average in the naive, central memory and regulatory T cell samples. Libraries were prepared by immunoSEQ multiplex PCR; TCRdb keeps only in-frame clonotypes and omits some of them. Of more than 150,000 clones in the sample, about 13% were seen once. Overall study findings and caveats: Shorter TCRB CDR3s, moderately but significantly so, marked every one of the four CD4+ subsets in Type 1 diabetes patients.

The chain combines TRBV6-1 with TRBJ2-1; 12 nucleotides match TRBD2. This sequence was found in a young woman in good health. The sequenced sample consisted of central memory CD4+ T cells from blood. This CDR3 reads CASSDGVTTSGRPNEQFF. DNA of the CDR3: TGTGCCAGCAGTGACGGGGTAACGACTAGCGGGAGACCCAATGAGCAGTTCTTC.